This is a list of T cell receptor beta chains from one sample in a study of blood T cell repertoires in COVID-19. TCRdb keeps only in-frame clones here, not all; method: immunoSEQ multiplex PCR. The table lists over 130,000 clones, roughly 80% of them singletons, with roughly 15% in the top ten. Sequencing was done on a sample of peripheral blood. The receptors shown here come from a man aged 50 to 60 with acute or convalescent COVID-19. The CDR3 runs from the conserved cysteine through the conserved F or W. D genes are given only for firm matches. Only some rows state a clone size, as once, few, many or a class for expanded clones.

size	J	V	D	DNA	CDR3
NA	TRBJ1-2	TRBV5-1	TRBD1	TGCGCCAGCAGCCCAAGGACAGGGGACTATGGCTACACCTTC	CASSPRTGDYGYTF
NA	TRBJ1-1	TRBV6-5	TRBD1	TGTGCCAGCAGTCACAGGGGGAGGAGCACTGAAGCTTTCTTT	CASSHRGRSTEAFF
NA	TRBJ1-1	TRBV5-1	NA	TGCGCCAGCACCCTAGGACAGCCCACTGAAGCTTTCTTT	CASTLGQPTEAFF
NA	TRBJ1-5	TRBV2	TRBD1	TGTGCCAGCAGTGAGACAGGGGGCAATCAGCCCCAGCATTTT	CASSETGGNQPQHF
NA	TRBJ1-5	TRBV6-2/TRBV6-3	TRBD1	TGTGCCAGCAGCCGGGACAGGGGGCATGAACAGCCCCAGCATTTT	CASSRDRGHEQPQHF
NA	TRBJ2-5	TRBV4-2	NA	TGTGCCAGCAGCCAAGATGGATCAGGGAGGGAGACCCAGTACTTC	CASSQDGSGRETQYF
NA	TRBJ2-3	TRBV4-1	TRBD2	TGCGCCAGCAGCCGGCTGGCAGCGGGAACCGATACGCAGTATTTT	CASSRLAAGTDTQYF
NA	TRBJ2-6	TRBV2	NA	TGTGCCAGCACCATGACAGTCTCTGGGGCCAACGTCCTGACTTTC	CASTMTVSGANVLTF
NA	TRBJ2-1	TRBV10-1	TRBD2	TGCGCCAGCAGTGATTTAGCGGGGGGAGCCGGCTACAATGAGCAGTTCTTC	CASSDLAGGAGYNEQFF
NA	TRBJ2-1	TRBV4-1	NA	TGCGCCAGCAGCCGAACTAGAACGGGCAAGCAGTTCTTC	CASSRTRTGKQFF
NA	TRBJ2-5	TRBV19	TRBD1	TGTGCCACCCAACCCAGGGGCCAACAGGGGGAGACCCAGTACTTC	CATQPRGQQGETQYF
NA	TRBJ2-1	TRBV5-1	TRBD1	TGCGCCAGCAGCCCGGACAGGGGGGCTAGCGATGAGCAGTTCTTC	CASSPDRGASDEQFF
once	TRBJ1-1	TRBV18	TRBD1	TGTGCCAGCTCACCGGGACAGGGAGGCACTGAAGCTTTCTTT	CASSPGQGGTEAFF
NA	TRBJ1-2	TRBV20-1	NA	TGCAGTGCTAGTCCGAACTATGGCTACACCTTC	CSASPNYGYTF
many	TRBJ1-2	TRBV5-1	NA	TGCGCCAGCAGCTTGGAGACAGTCTATGGCTACACCTTC	CASSLETVYGYTF
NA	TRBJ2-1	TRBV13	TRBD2	TGTGCCAGCAGCTTAGGGACTAGCGGGGTCTCCCTACGAAATGAGCAGTTCTTC	CASSLGTSGVSLRNEQFF
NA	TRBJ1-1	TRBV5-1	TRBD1	TGCGCCAGCAGCCTGGGGACAGGGGAGAGAGCTTTCTTT	CASSLGTGERAFF
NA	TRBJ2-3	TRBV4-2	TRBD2	TGTGCCAGCAGCCAAGCGGGGGGGTCAGATACGCAGTATTTT	CASSQAGGSDTQYF
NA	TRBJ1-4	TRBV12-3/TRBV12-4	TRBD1	TGTGCCAGCAGGACAGGGGTGGGTGAAAAACTGTTTTTT	CASRTGVGEKLFF
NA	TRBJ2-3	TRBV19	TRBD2	TGTGCCAGTAGTATAGCCGGCGGGGGGGCCGTAGATACGCAGTATTTT	CASSIAGGGAVDTQYF
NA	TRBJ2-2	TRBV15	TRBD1	TGTGCCACAGGACAGGACCACACCGGGGAGCTGTTTTTT	CATGQDHTGELFF
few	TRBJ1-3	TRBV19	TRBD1	TGTGCCAGTAGTAAGCCCGGCCAGGGGGTATCTGGAAACACCATATATTTT	CASSKPGQGVSGNTIYF
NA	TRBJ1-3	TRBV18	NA	TGTGCCAGCTCACCACCCTCGGGCTCTGGAAACACCATATATTTT	CASSPPSGSGNTIYF
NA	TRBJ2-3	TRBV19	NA	TGTGCCAGTAGTCTCCGGGACATATCTTTAGATACGCAGTATTTT	CASSLRDISLDTQYF
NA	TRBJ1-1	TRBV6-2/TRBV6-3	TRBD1	TGTGCCAGCACCCCCGGACAGGGGAAGAACACTGAAGCTTTCTTT	CASTPGQGKNTEAFF
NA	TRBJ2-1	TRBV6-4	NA	TGTGCCAGCAGTGACACAGGGAACAATGAGCAGTTCTTC	CASSDTGNNEQFF
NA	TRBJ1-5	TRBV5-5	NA	TGTGCCAGCAGCTTGGTGGAGGGTGTAGAGCCCCAGCATTTT	CASSLVEGVEPQHF
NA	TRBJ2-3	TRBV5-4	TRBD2	TGTGCCAGCAGCTTGGCCACTAGCGGACACACAGATACGCAGTATTTT	CASSLATSGHTDTQYF
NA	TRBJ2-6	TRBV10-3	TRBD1	TGTGCCATTGAACAGGGGGCTGGGGCCAACGTCCTGACTTTC	CAIEQGAGANVLTF
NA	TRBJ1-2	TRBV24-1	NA	TGTGCCACCAGTGATTGGTCGGGAGACTATGGCTACACCTTC	CATSDWSGDYGYTF
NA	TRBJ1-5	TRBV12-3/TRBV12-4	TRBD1	TGTGCCAGCAGTTCCGGACAGGACCAGCCCCAGCATTTT	CASSSGQDQPQHF
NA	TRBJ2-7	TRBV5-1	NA	TGCGCCAGCAGCCCGGGGGGGACAGGGAGCTCCTACGAGCAGTACTTC	CASSPGGTGSSYEQYF
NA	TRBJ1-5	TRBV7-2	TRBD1	TGTGCCAGCAGCACCCGACAGGGCTATCAGCCCCAGCATTTT	CASSTRQGYQPQHF
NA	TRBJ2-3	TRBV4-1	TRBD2	TGCGCCAGCAGCCAAGATACCCCGCTAGCGGGGGCTTCTAGCACAGATACGCAGTATTTT	CASSQDTPLAGASSTDTQYF
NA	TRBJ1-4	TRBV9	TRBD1	TGTGCCAGCAGCGCGATGGGGACAGGGGGCTTCCCTAATGAAAAACTGTTTTTT	CASSAMGTGGFPNEKLFF
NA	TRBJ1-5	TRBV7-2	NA	TGTGCCAGCAGCTCAGGGCAAATCGGGCAGCCCCAGCATTTT	CASSSGQIGQPQHF
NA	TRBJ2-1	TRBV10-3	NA	TGTGCCACGACAGGTTCAGACTATGAGCAGTTCTTC	CATTGSDYEQFF
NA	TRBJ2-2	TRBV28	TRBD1	TGTGCCAGCAACACTCAGGGGGCGATCACCGGGGAGCTGTTTTTT	CASNTQGAITGELFF
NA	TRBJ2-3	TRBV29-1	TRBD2	TGCAGCGTTGAAACCAGCGGGGGCTATACGCAGTATTTT	CSVETSGGYTQYF
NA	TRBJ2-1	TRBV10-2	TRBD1	TGCGCCAGCAGCCTGGACAGGGGCGGGTGGAATGAGCAGTTCTTC	CASSLDRGGWNEQFF